The 28 T cell receptor beta chains below all came from one sample that was sequenced in a study of blood T cell repertoires in COVID-19. Here immunoSEQ multiplex PCR was the method, and the copy in TCRdb shows in-frame clones only, minus some. Seen here are 200,000 to 300,000 clones, roughly 86% observed once, and the top ten hold 0.65% to 0.9%. Sequencing was done on a sample of peripheral blood. Source of these receptors: a woman aged 30 to 39 with acute or convalescent COVID-19.

V usage is TRBV12-3 or TRBV12-4 and J usage is TRBJ2-7, with D maybe TRBD2 (5 bases). Trimming cost V 3 bases and J 2 bases, with 8 bases left between them. The CDR3 length is 13 residues. The CDR3 protein is CASSLGATYEQYF. CDR3 nucleotide sequence: TGTGCCAGCAGTTTGGGAGCTACCTACGAGCAGTACTTC.

The rearrangement links TRBV29-1 to TRBJ1-3, with D hard to call. V lost 6 bases, J lost 0 bases, and 3 bases lay in between. The CDR3 is 11 amino acids. Per germline, CDR1 SQVTM and CDR2 ANQGSEA. CDR3 coding DNA: TGCAGCGTCCACTCTGGAAACACCATATATTTT. It is translated as CSVHSGNTIYF.

The V call is TRBV5-4, the J call TRBJ1-1, with 7 bases fitting TRBD1. This CDR3 is built from 15 residues. Germline lookup yields CDR1 SGHNT and CDR2 YYREEE (reference sequence). The V gene end was trimmed by 0 bases and the J gene end by 3 bases; junction bases not matched to a gene: 5. The CDR3 DNA is TGTGCCAGCAGCTTGGTCGTAACAGGGGACACTGAAGCTTTCTTT. This sequence encodes CASSLVVTGDTEAFF.

This clone was seen just once. This chain links TRBV4-1 with TRBJ2-7; no clear D gene. V gave up 1 base and J gave up 6 bases, with 16 bases separating them. The CDR3 has 15 residues. The germline gives CDR1 MGHRA, CDR2 YSYEKL. CDR3 nucleotide sequence: TGCGCCAGCAGCCAAGCTGACACCGCCTTAACCGAGCAGTACTTC. It codes for CASSQADTALTEQYF.

This chain links TRBV11-2 with TRBJ2-2; TRBD2 is a possible D gene (6 bases). Germline-derived CDR1 and CDR2 are SGHAT and FQNNGV. Trimming stripped 6 bases from V and 1 base from J, with 9 bases between. The length of the CDR3 is 14 residues. The DNA of the CDR3 is TGTGCCAGCAGTTGGGACTGGAACACCGGGGAGCTGTTTTTT. Translated, it gives CASSWDWNTGELFF. The full variable domain, completed using reference TRBV11-2 and TRBJ2-2, is EAGVAQSPRYKIIEKRQSVAFWCNPISGHATLYWYQQILGQGPKLLIQFQNNGVVDDSQLPKDRFSAERLKGVDSTLKIQPAKLEDSAVYLCASSWDWNTGELFFGEGSRLTVL.

This chain joins TRBV10-2 and TRBJ1-1; 8 bases are a match to TRBD1. Germline V gene lookup returns CDR1 WSHSY and CDR2 SAAADI. This CDR3 is built from 13 residues. The V and J ends lost 6 bases and 4 bases, in that order; junction bases with no gene match: 4. CDR3 region: CASSGGTGTEAFF. In nucleotides, the CDR3 is TGCGCCAGCAGCGGGGGGACAGGCACTGAAGCTTTCTTT.

This rearrangement joins TRBV30 to TRBJ1-5; D is ambiguous. This CDR3 has 14 amino acids. V was shortened by 4 bases and J by 2 bases, with 12 bases between the two germline ends. Germline V lookup: CDR1 GTSNPN, CDR2 SVGIG (reference sequence). The DNA for the CDR3 is TGTGCCTGGACATATTCGGTAGGCAATCAGCCCCAGCATTTT. Residues: CAWTYSVGNQPQHF.

The chain links TRBV3-1 (or the pseudogene TRBV3-2) to TRBJ2-1, with 11 nucleotides matching TRBD2. V dropped 2 bases and J dropped 4; count of bases not matched to a gene: 7. The CDR3 totals 17 residues. Per germline, CDR1 LGHDT and CDR2 YNNKEL (reference sequence). The CDR3 loop reads CASSQYTASGRYNEQFF. In nucleotides, the CDR3 is TGTGCCAGCAGCCAATATACCGCTAGCGGGAGGTACAATGAGCAGTTCTTC.

The chain combines TRBV7-9 with TRBJ1-2; D possibly corresponds to TRBD1 (5 bases). The CDR3 consists of 16 residues. CDR1 and CDR2 from the germline V gene are SEHNR and FQNEAQ (reference sequence). Trimming took 5 bases from V and 6 from J, leaving 22 bases between them. Here the CDR3 DNA reads TGTGCCAGCAGCCCCCAGACTGGGATCGGGGGAGATGGCTACACCTTC. It yields the protein CASSPQTGIGGDGYTF.

This sequence joins TRBV7-8 and TRBJ2-1; possibly TRBD2 for D (5 bases). Germline CDR1 SGHVS, CDR2 FQNEAQ. This CDR3 comprises 13 residues. The V end lost 5 bases, the J end lost 9 bases, and 14 bases lay between the germline ends. The CDR3 sequence: CASSITGLGEQFF. The CDR3 DNA follows: TGTGCCAGCAGCATTACGGGGTTGGGTGAGCAGTTCTTC.

This chain uses TRBV5-1 with TRBJ2-1, with 11 bases matching TRBD2. Germline CDR1 is SGHRS and CDR2 is YFSETQ. The CDR3 spans 15 residues. The V segment lost 7 bases and the J segment 8 bases; nucleotides outside the gene matches: 11. The CDR3 here is CASGPIAGGPHEQFF. The CDR3 nucleotides read TGCGCCAGCGGACCCATAGCGGGAGGGCCCCATGAGCAGTTCTTC.

This chain connects TRBV11-2 to TRBJ2-4, with unresolved D. Deletions cut 3 bases from V and 4 bases from J, with 4 bases between. Germline V CDR1 and CDR2: SGHAT, FQNNGV. The CDR3 length is 12 residues. The chain's CDR3 is CASSLAKNIQYF. In DNA, the CDR3 is TGTGCCAGCAGCTTGGCTAAAAACATTCAGTACTTC. Looking up the rest from reference TRBV11-2 and TRBJ2-4 gives the full variable domain: EAGVAQSPRYKIIEKRQSVAFWCNPISGHATLYWYQQILGQGPKLLIQFQNNGVVDDSQLPKDRFSAERLKGVDSTLKIQPAKLEDSAVYLCASSLAKNIQYFGAGTRLSVL.

V gene TRBV18 combines with J gene TRBJ2-7; 10 bases agree with TRBD2. Germline V gives CDR1 KGHSH, CDR2 LQKENI. V trimming: 3 bases; J trimming: 3 bases; junction bases outside the gene matches: 5. The CDR3 totals 15 residues. The CDR3 DNA reads as TGTGCCAGCTCACCGGGAGCGGGAGGGTACTACGAGCAGTACTTC. Translating it yields CASSPGAGGYYEQYF.

A word on this clone: The same CDR3 is also encoded by other DNA sequences in this sample. This sequence joins TRBV27 and TRBJ2-7, with 11 nucleotides matching TRBD2. CDR1 is MNHEY and CDR2 is SMNVEV in the germline V gene (reference sequence). V lost 6 bases, J lost 4 bases, and 2 bases stayed unmatched. This CDR3 comprises 13 residues. This chain's CDR3 is CASRTSGAYEQYF. As DNA, the CDR3 is TGTGCCAGCAGGACTAGCGGGGCATACGAGCAGTACTTC.

This chain joins TRBV13 and TRBJ1-5; D gene unclear. V shed 0 bases and J shed 2 bases, with 5 bases lying between them. The germline V gene encodes CDR1 PRHDT and CDR2 FYEKMQ (reference sequence). There are 14 residues in the CDR3. CDR3 nucleotide sequence: TGTGCCAGCAGCTTAGGGCGAGGCAATCAGCCCCAGCATTTT. Translated: CASSLGRGNQPQHF.

The rearrangement joins TRBV6-2 or TRBV6-3 to TRBJ2-7; unclear D gene. This CDR3 contains 13 residues. Germline lookup yields CDR1 MNHEY and CDR2 SVGEGT. V was pared by 2 bases and J by 4 bases, with 9 bases between. In DNA form, the CDR3 reads TGTGCCAGCAGTTACCAACATTCTTACGAGCAGTACTTC. Translated: CASSYQHSYEQYF.

The chain uses TRBV25-1 and TRBJ2-1, with 7 positions matching TRBD2. Germline CDR1 MGHDK, CDR2 SYGVNS. V gave up 4 bases and J gave up 2 bases; unmatched junction bases: 8. This CDR3 has 16 amino acids. The CDR3 nucleotides read TGTGCCAGCAGTGCCCTGGGGGGGGTAGCCTACAATGAGCAGTTCTTC. The encoded protein is CASSALGGVAYNEQFF. Full variable domain (missing parts from reference TRBV25-1 and TRBJ2-1): EADIYQTPRYLVIGTGKKITLECSQTMGHDKMYWYQQDPGMELHLIHYSYGVNSTEKGDLSSESTVSRIRTEHFPLTLESARPSHTSQYLCASSALGGVAYNEQFFGPGTRLTVL.

This sequence joins TRBV18 and TRBJ1-5; TRBD1 agrees at 9 bases. Per the germline V gene, CDR1 is KGHSH and CDR2 is LQKENI. This CDR3 comprises 16 residues. V dropped 3 bases and J dropped 1; count of bases not matched to a gene: 4. CDR3 coding DNA: TGTGCCAGCTCACCGACAGGGGGAAGGAGCAATCAGCCCCAGCATTTT. Protein: CASSPTGGRSNQPQHF. Filled out from reference TRBV18 and TRBJ1-5, the complete variable domain reads NAGVMQNPRHLVRRRGQEARLRCSPMKGHSHVYWYRQLPEEGLKFMVYLQKENIIDESGMPKERFSAEFPKEGPSILRIQQVVRGDSAAYFCASSPTGGRSNQPQHFGDGTRLSIL.

The chain has TRBV29-1 and TRBJ2-7, with 11 positions matching TRBD1. The CDR3 spans 12 residues. Germline V gene lookup returns CDR1 SQVTM and CDR2 ANQGSEA. Germline trimming cut 8 bases from V and 5 bases from J; bases unmatched to any gene: 5. In DNA form, the CDR3 reads TGCAGCTCGGGGGACAGGGGGGACGAGCAGTACTTC. Protein: CSSGDRGDEQYF.

This clone came up a few times. The chain employs TRBV4-3 and TRBJ1-1, with unresolved D. V was pared by 1 base and J by 1 base, with 7 bases between. The CDR3 contains 14 residues. Germline CDR1 LGHNA, CDR2 YSLEER. CDR3 residues: CASSQVAGNTEAFF. In DNA, the CDR3 is TGCGCCAGCAGCCAAGTGGCAGGGAACACTGAAGCTTTCTTT.

A single count supports this clone. The rearrangement links TRBV7-2 to TRBJ2-3; possible D gene TRBD2, 6 bases. The length of the CDR3 is 19 residues. Trimming removed 5 bases at V and 0 bases at J, with 24 bases between. The germline gives CDR1 SGHTA, CDR2 FQGNSA. CDR3 nucleotides: TGTGCCAGCAGCCCTAGGGCGCGGGACCCTCGGACTAGCACAGATACGCAGTATTTT. It codes for CASSPRARDPRTSTDTQYF. The complete variable domain, with remaining parts taken from reference TRBV7-2 and TRBJ2-3, reads GAGVSQSPSNKVTEKGKDVELRCDPISGHTALYWYRQSLGQGLEFLIYFQGNSAPDKSGLPSDRFSAERTGGSVSTLTIQRTQQEDSAVYLCASSPRARDPRTSTDTQYFGPGTRLTVL.

The rearrangement uses TRBV5-6 and TRBJ1-3; 8 bases are a match to TRBD1. The trim removed 1 base at V and 13 bases at J, leaving 13 bases unmatched. Per the germline V gene, CDR1 is SGHDT and CDR2 is YYEEEE. The CDR3 has 15 residues. The CDR3 here is CASSLIHRGTAAIYF. The DNA of the CDR3 is TGTGCCAGCAGCTTGATTCACAGGGGGACTGCCGCGATATATTTT.

Here the CDR3 reads CASSRQGADQPQHF. DNA of the CDR3: TGTGCCAGCAGCCGACAGGGGGCGGATCAGCCCCAGCATTTT. This chain connects TRBV28 to TRBJ1-5, with 10 bases identical to TRBD1. The CDR3 totals 14 residues. Germline-derived CDR1 and CDR2 are MDHEN and SYDVKM. The ends lost 6 bases at V and 5 bases at J; junction bases unmatched: 4.

This clone was picked up one time. V usage is TRBV21-1 and J usage is TRBJ2-4; the D call TRBD1 from the table was never checked on the DNA. TRBV21-1 is a recognized pseudogene. The CDR3 has 19 amino acids. The CDR3 reads CASSKVLSGGRLGKNIQYF. The CDR3 coding sequence is TGTGCCAGCAGCAAGGTCTTATCAGGGGGCCGCTTGGGCAAAAACATTCAGTACTTC.

The chain carries TRBV24-1 and TRBJ2-3; D is perhaps TRBD1 (6 bases). Looked up from germline, CDR1 is KGHDR and CDR2 is SFDVKD. The CDR3 spans 16 residues. The V and J ends lost 10 bases and 0 bases respectively, with 19 bases between them. Here the CDR3 DNA reads TGTGCCACATCGGAGAGGGACACCCTAAGCACAGATACGCAGTATTTT. Translation gives CATSERDTLSTDTQYF.

The gene calls are TRBV9 and TRBJ2-1; 8 bases match TRBD2. Germline assignment: CDR1 SGDLS and CDR2 YYNGEE. Trimming removed 6 bases from V and 3 bases from J; junction bases left unmatched: 5. This CDR3 region has 14 residues. The CDR3 DNA reads as TGTGCCAGCAATACCGGGACTAGCTACAATGAGCAGTTCTTC. Encoded protein: CASNTGTSYNEQFF.

J is TRBJ2-1 and V is TRBV11-2; the match to TRBD2 covers 15 bases. After removal of 5 bases from V and 0 bases from J, the junction contained 5 bases not matched to a gene. CDR3 length: 18 residues. CDR1 and CDR2 from the germline V gene are SGHAT and FQNNGV. CDR3 sequence (DNA): TGTGCCAGCAGCCGGACTAGCGGGAGGGTAAGCTCCTACAATGAGCAGTTCTTC. It specifies CASSRTSGRVSSYNEQFF.

This chain connects TRBV9 to TRBJ1-5; TRBD1 is a possible D gene (5 bases). This CDR3 has 15 residues. The germline CDR1 and CDR2 sequences are SGDLS and YYNGEE. V gave up 4 bases and J gave up 1 base, with 12 bases separating them. In DNA form, the CDR3 reads TGTGCCAGCAGCCCGATGGGGCAGAGCAATCAGCCCCAGCATTTT. Amino acid sequence: CASSPMGQSNQPQHF.